The 17 T cell receptor beta chains below were found in one sample sequenced in a study of early T cells in non-severe SARS-CoV-2 infection. TCRdb used MiXCR to reprocess the 5' RACE reads, holding one entry per CDR3 protein. Among 40,000 or so distinct CDR3 sequences listed, 5% to 6.5% were seen once. Sequenced here: whole blood, sampled at baseline. All receptors derive from an adult who was a healthcare worker with PCR-confirmed SARS-CoV-2 infection or an uninfected control (not recorded which).

This chain uses TRBV6-5 with TRBJ2-1, with a tentative D call TRBD2 (6 bases). CDR1 and CDR2 from the germline V gene are MNHEY and SVGAGI. This CDR3 is built from 11 residues. Trimming left V 6 bases short and J 13 bases short, with 13 bases between. This CDR3 reads CASSEGRIQFF. In nucleotides, the CDR3 is TGTGCCAGCAGCGAGGGGAGGATTCAGTTCTTC.

This clonotype was counted a few times. J is TRBJ2-7 and V is TRBV4-1, with D possibly TRBD2 on 5 matching bases. The V end was cut by 4 bases, the J end by 5 bases, with 30 bases between. The CDR3 length is 19 residues. Per the germline V gene, CDR1 is MGHRA and CDR2 is YSYEKL. CDR3 sequence reads: CASSPLMKTRLGLSDEQYV. CDR3 nucleotide sequence: TGCGCCAGCAGCCCTCTCATGAAGACGCGTCTGGGCCTTAGCGACGAGCAGTACGTC.

This clonotype was picked up many times. The V gene is TRBV11-2, the J gene TRBJ2-2; D ambiguous. In germline, CDR1 is SGHAT, CDR2 FQNNGV. Trimming pared 5 bases from V and 2 bases from J, leaving 3 bases between. The CDR3 spans 12 residues. This chain's CDR3 is CASSLNTGELFF. CDR3 DNA: TGTGCCAGCAGCCTTAACACCGGGGAGCTGTTTTTT. Combining the CDR3 with reference TRBV11-2 and TRBJ2-2 gives the whole variable domain EAGVAQSPRYKIIEKRQSVAFWCNPISGHATLYWYQQILGQGPKLLIQFQNNGVVDDSQLPKDRFSAERLKGVDSTLKIQPAKLEDSAVYLCASSLNTGELFFGEGSRLTVL.

There are many counts of this clonotype. This chain uses TRBV6-5 with TRBJ2-2, with 8 positions matching TRBD1. The germline CDR1 and CDR2 sequences are MNHEY and SVGAGI. There are 14 residues in the CDR3. V dropped 8 bases and J dropped 5; count of bases not matched to a gene: 7. The CDR3 is CASSGQGATGELFF. In DNA form, the CDR3 reads TGTGCCAGCTCTGGGCAGGGGGCGACCGGGGAGCTGTTTTTT.

V usage is TRBV18 and J usage is TRBJ1-3; a possible D gene is TRBD1 (5 bases). V lost 1 base, J lost 3 bases, and 7 bases lay in between. This CDR3 has 14 residues. CDR1 is KGHSH, CDR2 LQKENI, per germline. CDR3 coding DNA: TGTGCCAGCTCACCACGGGACTTTGGAAACACCATATATTTT. Residues: CASSPRDFGNTIYF. Looking up the rest from reference TRBV18 and TRBJ1-3 gives the full variable domain: NAGVMQNPRHLVRRRGQEARLRCSPMKGHSHVYWYRQLPEEGLKFMVYLQKENIIDESGMPKERFSAEFPKEGPSILRIQQVVRGDSAAYFCASSPRDFGNTIYFGEGSWLTVV.

In its sample, this clonotype was seen many times. The chain employs TRBV3-1 and TRBJ2-1, with D hard to call. Germline V gives CDR1 LGHDT, CDR2 YNNKEL (reference sequence). This CDR3 comprises 16 residues. With 1 base removed from V and 8 bases from J, the gap between germline ends came to 18 bases. This CDR3 reads CASSQASASPPHEQFF. As DNA, the CDR3 is TGTGCCAGCAGCCAAGCATCCGCGTCCCCCCCCCATGAGCAGTTCTTC.

This clonotype was seen repeatedly, ten times or more. The chain has TRBV2 and TRBJ2-1; 11 positions agree with TRBD2. V lost 4 bases, J lost 10 bases, and 3 bases stayed unmatched. The CDR3 totals 13 residues. The germline gives CDR1 SNHLY, CDR2 FYNNEI. In nucleotides, the CDR3 is TGTGCCAGCAGTGGTATAGCGGGAGGGGAGCAGTTCTTC. Its translation is CASSGIAGGEQFF.

This clonotype was counted a few times. V gene TRBV11-2 combines with J gene TRBJ2-1; 9 bases map to TRBD1. This CDR3 contains 15 residues. J gave up 6 bases and V 2 bases, and 5 bases lay outside the gene matches. Germline assignment: CDR1 SGHAT and CDR2 FQNNGV. CDR3 loop: CASSLLVTGGNEQFF. DNA for the CDR3: TGTGCCAGCAGCTTATTGGTGACAGGGGGCAATGAGCAGTTCTTC.

This clonotype turned up a few times. The chain links TRBV20-1 to TRBJ2-3; 8 nucleotides line up with TRBD2. Germline V gives CDR1 DFQATT, CDR2 SNEGSKA (reference sequence). With 3 bases clipped from V and 4 bases from J, the junction kept 6 bases outside the gene matches. This CDR3 is built from 14 residues. The chain's CDR3 is CSARPGGRPDTQYF. For the CDR3, the DNA is TGCAGTGCTAGGCCAGGCGGGAGGCCAGATACGCAGTATTTT.

This clonotype was seen many times. The chain joins TRBV28 to TRBJ1-5; 9 nucleotides agree with TRBD1. CDR1 is MDHEN and CDR2 is SYDVKM in the germline V gene. The trim removed 4 bases at V and 5 bases at J, leaving 6 bases unmatched. The length of the CDR3 is 15 residues. CDR3 amino acids: CASSSTGTGYQPQHF. The CDR3 DNA reads TGTGCCAGCAGTTCAACCGGGACAGGGTATCAGCCCCAGCATTTT.

This clonotype came up many times. V gene TRBV12-3 or TRBV12-4 combines with J gene TRBJ2-1, with TRBD2 matching over 7 bases. The CDR3 has 12 residues. The V and J ends lost 5 bases and 12 bases, in that order; junction bases with no gene match: 7. The CDR3 DNA is TGTGCCAGCAGTCCCTATAGCGGGTTGCAGTTCTTC. Residues: CASSPYSGLQFF.

This clonotype was seen many times. The CDR3: CSHRGVYNEQFF. DNA for the CDR3: TGCAGCCATCGGGGGGTCTACAATGAGCAGTTCTTC. The chain uses TRBV29-1 and TRBJ2-1, with 7 bases fitting TRBD2. This CDR3 has 12 residues. Germline values: CDR1 SQVTM, CDR2 ANQGSEA. The V gene end was trimmed by 8 bases and the J gene end by 3 bases; junction bases not matched to a gene: 4.

This clonotype was seen repeatedly, ten times or more. V is TRBV7-2 and J is TRBJ2-2; the D gene is possibly TRBD1 (5 bases). The CDR3 runs 15 residues. The V end lost 1 base, the J end lost 5 bases, and 11 bases lay between the germline ends. Germline V gene lookup returns CDR1 SGHTA and CDR2 FQGNSA. The CDR3: CASSLVGRETGELFF. DNA of the CDR3: TGTGCCAGCAGCTTAGTGGGCAGGGAAACCGGGGAGCTGTTTTTT.

The V gene is TRBV28, the J gene TRBJ2-7; D might be TRBD1 (5 bases). V was shortened by 6 bases and J by 6 bases, with 18 bases between the two germline ends. The germline CDR1 and CDR2 sequences are MDHEN and SYDVKM. This CDR3 has 14 amino acids. This CDR3 is CASSLQPGRVEQYV. The CDR3 DNA follows: TGTGCCAGCAGCCTACAACCGGGCAGGGTCGAGCAGTACGTC.

At least ten counts were recorded for this clonotype. The chain joins TRBV5-6 to TRBJ1-5; 10 nucleotides align to TRBD1. CDR1 and CDR2 (germline): SGHDT, YYEEEE. The CDR3 has 19 residues. V trimming: 3 bases; J trimming: 1 base; junction bases outside the gene matches: 13. For the CDR3, the DNA is TGTGCCAGCAGCTGGTCGACCGGGACAGGGGAGAGAAGCAATCAGCCCCAGCATTTT. This sequence encodes CASSWSTGTGERSNQPQHF.

The table lists this clonotype with many counts. This chain uses TRBV28 with TRBJ1-1; the match to TRBD1 covers 8 bases. Germline loops: CDR1 MDHEN, CDR2 SYDVKM. The CDR3 contains 15 residues. Trimming at V came to 6 bases and at J to 4 bases, leaving 10 bases not matched to a gene. The chain's CDR3 is CASRTGGVTTTEAFF. As DNA, the CDR3 is TGTGCCAGCAGAACAGGGGGTGTGACGACCACTGAAGCTTTCTTT. Together with reference TRBV28 and TRBJ1-1, the CDR3 gives the full variable domain: DVKVTQSSRYLVKRTGEKVFLECVQDMDHENMFWYRQDPGLGLRLIYFSYDVKMKEKGDIPEGYSVSREKKERFSLILESASTNQTSMYLCASRTGGVTTTEAFFGQGTRLTVV.

Many counts were recorded for this clonotype. The gene calls are TRBV18 and TRBJ1-2, with TRBD1 matching 8 bases. The germline V gene encodes CDR1 KGHSH and CDR2 LQKENI. V lost 1 base to trimming and J lost 4 bases; unmatched junction nucleotides: 5. The CDR3 spans 15 residues. In DNA, the CDR3 is TGTGCCAGCTCACCACGACAGGGGCCAAGCTATGGCTACACCTTC. Translation: CASSPRQGPSYGYTF.